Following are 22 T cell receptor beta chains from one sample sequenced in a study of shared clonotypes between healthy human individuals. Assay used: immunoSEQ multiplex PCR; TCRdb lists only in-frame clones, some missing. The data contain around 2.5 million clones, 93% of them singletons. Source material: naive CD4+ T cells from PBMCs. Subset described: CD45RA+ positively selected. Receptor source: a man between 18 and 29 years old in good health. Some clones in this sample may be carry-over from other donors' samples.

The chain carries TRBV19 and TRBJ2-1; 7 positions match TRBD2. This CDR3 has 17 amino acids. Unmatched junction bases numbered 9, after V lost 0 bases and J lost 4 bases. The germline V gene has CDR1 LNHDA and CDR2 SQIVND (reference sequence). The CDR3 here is CASSIDFGGGEYNEQFF. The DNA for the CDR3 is TGTGCCAGTAGTATAGATTTCGGGGGAGGGGAATACAATGAGCAGTTCTTC.

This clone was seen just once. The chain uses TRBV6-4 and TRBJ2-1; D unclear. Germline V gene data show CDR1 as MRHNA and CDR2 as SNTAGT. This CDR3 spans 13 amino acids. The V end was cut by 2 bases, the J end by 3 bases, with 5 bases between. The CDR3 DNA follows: TGTGCCAGCAGTGACGGTAACTACAATGAGCAGTTCTTC. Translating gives CASSDGNYNEQFF.

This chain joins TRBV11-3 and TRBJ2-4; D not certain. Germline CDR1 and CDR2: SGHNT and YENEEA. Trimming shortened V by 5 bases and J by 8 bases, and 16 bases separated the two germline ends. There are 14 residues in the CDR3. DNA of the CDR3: TGTGCCAGCAGCCCGAGTCAATCGGTAGACATTCAGTACTTC. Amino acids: CASSPSQSVDIQYF.

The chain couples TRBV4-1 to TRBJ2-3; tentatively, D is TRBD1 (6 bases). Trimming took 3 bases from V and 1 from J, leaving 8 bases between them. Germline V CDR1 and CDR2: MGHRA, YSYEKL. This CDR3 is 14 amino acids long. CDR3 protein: CASSHPGGTDTQYF. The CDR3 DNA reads TGCGCCAGCAGCCACCCAGGGGGCACAGATACGCAGTATTTT.

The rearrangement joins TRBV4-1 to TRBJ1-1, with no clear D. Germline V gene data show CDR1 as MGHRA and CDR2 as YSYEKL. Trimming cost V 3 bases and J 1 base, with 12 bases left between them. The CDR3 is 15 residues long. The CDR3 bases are TGCGCCAGCAGCCAGAGACTGACGGGGAACACTGAAGCTTTCTTT. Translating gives CASSQRLTGNTEAFF.

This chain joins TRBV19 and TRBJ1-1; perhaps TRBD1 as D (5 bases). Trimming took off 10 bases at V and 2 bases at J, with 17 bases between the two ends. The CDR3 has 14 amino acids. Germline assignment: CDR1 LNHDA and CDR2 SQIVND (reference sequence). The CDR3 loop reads CATRLVGDNTEAFF. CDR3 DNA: TGTGCCACTCGCCTGGTGGGGGATAACACTGAAGCTTTCTTT.

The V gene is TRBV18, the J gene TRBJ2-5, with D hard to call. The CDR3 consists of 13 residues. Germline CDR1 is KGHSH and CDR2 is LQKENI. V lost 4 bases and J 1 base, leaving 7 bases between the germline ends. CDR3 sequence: CASSQGIQETQYF. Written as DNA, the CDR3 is TGTGCCAGCTCACAAGGGATCCAAGAGACCCAGTACTTC.

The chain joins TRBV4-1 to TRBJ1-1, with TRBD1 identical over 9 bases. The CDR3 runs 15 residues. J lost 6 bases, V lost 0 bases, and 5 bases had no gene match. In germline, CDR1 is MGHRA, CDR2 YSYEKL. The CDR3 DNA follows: TGCGCCAGCAGCCAAGAACGACAGGGGGTACCTGAAGCTTTCTTT. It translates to CASSQERQGVPEAFF.

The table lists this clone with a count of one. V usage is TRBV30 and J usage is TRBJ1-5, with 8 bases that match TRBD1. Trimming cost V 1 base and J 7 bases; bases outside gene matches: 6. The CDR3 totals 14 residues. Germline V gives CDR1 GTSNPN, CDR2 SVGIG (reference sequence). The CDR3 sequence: CAWSARQGWQPQHF. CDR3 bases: TGTGCCTGGAGTGCCCGACAGGGGTGGCAGCCCCAGCATTTT.

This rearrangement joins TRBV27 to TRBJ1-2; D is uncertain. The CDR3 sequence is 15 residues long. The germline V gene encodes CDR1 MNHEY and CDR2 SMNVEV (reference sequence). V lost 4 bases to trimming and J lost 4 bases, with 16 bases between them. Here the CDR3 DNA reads TGTGCCAGCAGTTCACCTCCCCTCCTGGGCTATGGCTACACCTTC. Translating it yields CASSSPPLLGYGYTF.

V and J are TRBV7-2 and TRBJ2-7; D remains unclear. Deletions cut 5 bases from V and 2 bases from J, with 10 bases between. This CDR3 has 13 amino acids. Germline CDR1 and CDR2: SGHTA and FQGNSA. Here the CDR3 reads CASSRSQTYEQYF. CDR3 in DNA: TGTGCCAGCAGCAGATCCCAAACCTACGAGCAGTACTTC.

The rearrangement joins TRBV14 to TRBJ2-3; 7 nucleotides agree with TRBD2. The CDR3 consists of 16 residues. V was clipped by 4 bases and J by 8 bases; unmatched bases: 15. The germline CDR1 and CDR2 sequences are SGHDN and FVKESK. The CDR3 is CASSPTRTRHPATQYF. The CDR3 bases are TGTGCCAGCAGCCCCACCCGGACTAGACATCCAGCTACGCAGTATTTT. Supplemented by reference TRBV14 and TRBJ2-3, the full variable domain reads EAGVTQFPSHSVIEKGQTVTLRCDPISGHDNLYWYRRVMGKEIKFLLHFVKESKQDESGMPNNRFLAERTGGTYSTLKVQPAELEDSGVYFCASSPTRTRHPATQYFGPGTRLTVL.

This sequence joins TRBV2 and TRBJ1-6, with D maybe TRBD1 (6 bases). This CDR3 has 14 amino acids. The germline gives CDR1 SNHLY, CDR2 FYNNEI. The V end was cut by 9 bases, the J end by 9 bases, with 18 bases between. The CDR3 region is CARKTGHASSPLHF. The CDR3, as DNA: TGTGCCAGGAAAACGGGACACGCGAGTTCACCCCTCCACTTT.

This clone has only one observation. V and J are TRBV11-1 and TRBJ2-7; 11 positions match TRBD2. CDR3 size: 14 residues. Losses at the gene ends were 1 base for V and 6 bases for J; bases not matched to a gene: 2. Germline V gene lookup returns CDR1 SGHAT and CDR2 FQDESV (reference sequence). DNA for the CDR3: TGTGCCAGCAGCTTAGGACTAGCGGGATCCGAGCAGTACTTC. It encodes CASSLGLAGSEQYF. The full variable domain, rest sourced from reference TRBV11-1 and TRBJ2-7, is EAEVAQSPRYKITEKSQAVAFWCDPISGHATLYWYRQILGQGPELLVQFQDESVVDDSQLPKDRFSAERLKGVDSTLKIQPAELGDSAMYLCASSLGLAGSEQYFGPGTRLTVT.

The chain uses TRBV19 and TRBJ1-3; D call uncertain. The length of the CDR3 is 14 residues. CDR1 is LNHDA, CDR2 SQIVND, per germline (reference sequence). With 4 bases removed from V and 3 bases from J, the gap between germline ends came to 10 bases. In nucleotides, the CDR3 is TGTGCCAGTAGTACCCGGATCAGTGGAAACACCATATATTTT. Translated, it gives CASSTRISGNTIYF.

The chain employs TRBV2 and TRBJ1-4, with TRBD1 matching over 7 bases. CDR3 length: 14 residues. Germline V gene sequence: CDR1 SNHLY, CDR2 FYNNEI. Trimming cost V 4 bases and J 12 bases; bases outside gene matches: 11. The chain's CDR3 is CASSVQPGQKELFF. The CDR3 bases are TGTGCCAGCAGTGTTCAACCGGGACAGAAGGAACTGTTTTTT.

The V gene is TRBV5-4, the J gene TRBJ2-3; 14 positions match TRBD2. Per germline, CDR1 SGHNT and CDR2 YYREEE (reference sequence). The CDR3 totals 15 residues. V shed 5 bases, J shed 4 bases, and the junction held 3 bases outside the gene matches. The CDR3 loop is CASRLTSGRADTQYF. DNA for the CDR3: TGTGCCAGCAGATTGACTAGCGGGAGGGCAGATACGCAGTATTTT.

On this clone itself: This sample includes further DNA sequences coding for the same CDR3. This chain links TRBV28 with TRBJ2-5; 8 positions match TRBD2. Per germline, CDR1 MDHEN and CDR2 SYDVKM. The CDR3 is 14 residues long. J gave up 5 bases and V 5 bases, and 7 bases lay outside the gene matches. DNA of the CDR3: TGTGCCAGCAGTCCGGGGGGGGCGCGGGAGACCCAGTACTTC. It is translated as CASSPGGARETQYF.

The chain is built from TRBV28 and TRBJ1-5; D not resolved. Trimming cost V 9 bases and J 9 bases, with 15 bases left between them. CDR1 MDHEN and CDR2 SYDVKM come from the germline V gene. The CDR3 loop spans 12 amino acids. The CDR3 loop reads CASRTGTRPQHF. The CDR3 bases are TGTGCCAGTAGGACGGGCACGAGGCCCCAGCATTTT.

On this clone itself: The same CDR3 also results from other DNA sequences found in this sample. The DNA for the CDR3 is TGTGCCAGCTCACCACCAAGTAGGGAGACCCAGTACTTC. Amino acids: CASSPPSRETQYF. This chain joins TRBV18 and TRBJ2-5; no clear D gene. CDR1 and CDR2 (germline): KGHSH, LQKENI. V lost 0 bases to trimming and J lost 5 bases, with 7 bases between them. CDR3 length: 13 amino acids.

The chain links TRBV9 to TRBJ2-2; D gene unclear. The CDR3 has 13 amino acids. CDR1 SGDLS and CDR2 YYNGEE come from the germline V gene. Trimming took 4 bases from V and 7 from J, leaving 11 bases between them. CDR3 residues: CASSRRPGGELFF. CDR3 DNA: TGTGCCAGCAGCCGACGCCCCGGCGGGGAGCTGTTTTTT.

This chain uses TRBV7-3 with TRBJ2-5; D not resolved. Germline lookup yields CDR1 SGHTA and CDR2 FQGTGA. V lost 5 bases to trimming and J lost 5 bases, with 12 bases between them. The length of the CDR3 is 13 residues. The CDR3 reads CASSQQLEETQYF. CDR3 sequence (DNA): TGTGCCAGCAGCCAACAGCTGGAGGAGACCCAGTACTTC. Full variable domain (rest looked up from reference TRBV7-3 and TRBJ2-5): GAGVSQTPSNKVTEKGKYVELRCDPISGHTALYWYRQSLGQGPEFLIYFQGTGAADDSGLPNDRFFAVRPEGSVSTLKIQRTERGDSAVYLCASSQQLEETQYFGPGTRLLVL.